The 4 T cell receptor beta chains below come from one sample, sequenced in a study of blood T cell repertoires in COVID-19. Clones were read by immunoSEQ multiplex PCR, and TCRdb kept only the in-frame ones, dropping some. The repertoire holds under 350,000 clones, with roughly 91% as singletons. The sequencing input was peripheral blood. The receptors stem from a middle-aged man with acute or convalescent COVID-19.

Concerning this clone: Other nucleotide sequences in the sample specify the same CDR3. V and J are TRBV5-1 and TRBJ2-7, with TRBD1 identical over 11 bases. The CDR3 is 15 residues long. Per the germline V gene, CDR1 is SGHRS and CDR2 is YFSETQ. The V gene end was trimmed by 4 bases and the J gene end by 0 bases; junction bases not matched to a gene: 3. The CDR3 DNA sequence: TGCGCCAGCAGCCTAGGGACAGGGGGCTCCTACGAGCAGTACTTC. Translation gives CASSLGTGGSYEQYF.

With respect to this clone: Other nucleotide sequences from this sample produce the same CDR3. The J gene is TRBJ1-1, the V gene TRBV5-1; no clear D gene. The CDR3 covers 14 residues. V was pared by 0 bases and J by 0 bases, with 6 bases between. Germline values: CDR1 SGHRS, CDR2 YFSETQ. The CDR3 bases are TGCGCCAGCAGCTTGGACGGGTTGAACACTGAAGCTTTCTTT. Protein product: CASSLDGLNTEAFF.

This chain connects TRBV11-2 to TRBJ2-3, with TRBD2 as a possible D gene (6 bases). CDR1 is SGHAT, CDR2 FQNNGV, per germline. The CDR3 extends over 15 amino acids. Trimming removed 3 bases from V and 1 base from J, with 11 bases in between. The CDR3, as DNA: TGTGCCAGCAGCTTCGGGACTGCACGCACAGATACGCAGTATTTT. It encodes CASSFGTARTDTQYF. The full variable domain, its missing parts supplied by reference TRBV11-2 and TRBJ2-3, is EAGVAQSPRYKIIEKRQSVAFWCNPISGHATLYWYQQILGQGPKLLIQFQNNGVVDDSQLPKDRFSAERLKGVDSTLKIQPAKLEDSAVYLCASSFGTARTDTQYFGPGTRLTVL.

The V gene is TRBV3-1 (or the pseudogene TRBV3-2), the J gene TRBJ2-7; 7 nucleotides match TRBD1. V was clipped by 5 bases and J by 0 bases; unmatched bases: 7. The CDR3 runs to 15 residues. The germline gives CDR1 LGHDT, CDR2 YNNKEL (reference sequence). CDR3 DNA: TGTGCCAGCAGCGCCCGGGACAGAAACTCCTACGAGCAGTACTTC. As protein: CASSARDRNSYEQYF.